One sample yielded the 5 T cell receptor beta chains listed below, sequenced in a study of CD8 T cells in ankylosing spondylitis (dated by TCRdb to the late 2010s). Points the paper makes about the study in general: Blood from ankylosing spondylitis patients appeared to be characterized by a TCR beta motif made up of several highly homologous amino acid variants.

The library relied on 5' RACE. TCRdb records Illumina HiSeq 2500 as the sequencer. TCRdb ran its own pipeline on the public reads, namely fastp trimming at Q25 and MiXCR clone calling, and kept in-frame beta chains. One record per CDR3 amino acid sequence lists the most common genes and DNA. This sample has under 250,000 distinct CDR3 sequences in its table, and more than 5.5% of those were observed once. Jointly, the top ten make up 12% to 15% of the sample. No antigen is known for these receptors. What was sequenced was blood, either unsorted or a sorted T cell fraction (not recorded which). All receptors come from a male donor with ankylosing spondylitis.

In this sample, this clonotype turned up a few times. The V and J genes are TRBV10-1 and TRBJ2-3; perhaps TRBD2 as D (6 bases). Trimming removed 4 bases from V and 1 base from J, with 12 bases in between. Germline values: CDR1 WNHNN, CDR2 SYGVQD (reference sequence). The CDR3 spans 15 residues. The CDR3 nucleotides are TGCGCCAGCAGTGGCCTCAGGGAGGGCACAGATACGCAGTATTTT. It yields the protein CASSGLREGTDTQYF.

This clonotype was picked up many times. V gene TRBV7-8 combines with J gene TRBJ2-3; 12 bases are shared with TRBD2. This CDR3 spans 17 amino acids. Germline CDR1 and CDR2: SGHVS and FQNEAQ. Trimming at V came to 5 bases and at J to 8 bases, leaving 14 bases not matched to a gene. CDR3 sequence reads: CASSPSRGLAGHGTQYF. CDR3 bases: TGTGCCAGCAGCCCCAGCCGAGGACTAGCGGGACATGGTACGCAGTATTTT.

The chain carries TRBV27 and TRBJ1-1, with D possibly being TRBD1 (6 bases). Trimming cost V 5 bases and J 0 bases, with 16 bases left between them. Germline V CDR1 and CDR2: MNHEY, SMNVEV (reference sequence). This CDR3 region has 16 residues. The CDR3 coding sequence is TGTGCCAGCAGTCCGAGCACAGGGCACATGAACACTGAAGCTTTCTTT. Protein: CASSPSTGHMNTEAFF.

This clonotype was counted many times. The chain recombines TRBV5-5 with TRBJ2-7; TRBD1 aligns across 8 bases. The germline V gene encodes CDR1 SGHKS and CDR2 YYEKEE (reference sequence). The CDR3 contains 15 residues. Trimming took 0 bases from V and 1 from J; bases not matched to a gene: 3. CDR3 loop: CASSLAGQASYEQYF. The CDR3 region has the DNA TGTGCCAGCAGCTTGGCGGGACAGGCTTCCTACGAGCAGTACTTC.

J is TRBJ2-7 and V is TRBV10-3; no definite D call. CDR3 length: 15 amino acids. Trimming stripped 3 bases from V and 3 bases from J, with 15 bases between. Per the germline V gene, CDR1 is ENHRY and CDR2 is SYGVKD. For the CDR3, the DNA is TGTGCCATCAGTGACTACAGCTCTGAAGACTACGAGCAGTACTTC. Residues: CAISDYSSEDYEQYF.